This paragraph covers one TCR beta chain sequence. The study profiled TCR beta VDJ and CDR3 using genomic DNA as template. TCRdb processed the reads anew with MiXCR; each CDR3 protein has one entry. The repertoire consists of about 240,000 distinct CDR3 sequences, with more than 40% occurring once and the leading ten covering under 9%. This entry comes from a study of CD8+CD57+ T cells in acquired aplastic anemia. All sequencing subjects had displayed CD8+CD57+ cell expansion on flow cytometry. The CDR3 totals 15 residues. J lost 6 bases, V lost 4 bases, and 9 bases had no gene match. Germline assignment: CDR1 SGDLS and CDR2 YYNGEE.

This receptor was obtained from a human donor with aplastic anemia. The genes are TRBV9 and TRBJ2-2, with 7 bases aligning to TRBD2. Sample: sorted CD4+, CD8+, or CD8+CD57+ T cells (not recorded which) from PBMCs. CDR3 sequence (DNA): TGTGCCAGCAGCTTAGGGGCGGGGGAATCCGGGGAGCTGTTTTTT. Its protein product is CASSLGAGESGELFF.